This is a list of T cell receptor beta chains from one sample in a study of shared clonotypes between healthy human individuals. This table comes from immunoSEQ multiplex PCR, and its TCRdb copy is limited to in-frame clones, with some not included. This sample has more than 2 million clones; 85% to 95% occur once, and the top ten carry 0.13%. The material sequenced was naive CD4+ T cells sorted from blood. These TCRs come from a man aged 18 to 29 in good health. The CDR3 runs from the conserved cysteine through the conserved F or W. A D gene is named only where the DNA matches it firmly. Clone sizes are given selectively: once, few, many, or a class where the clone is expanded.

CDR3: CASSSMGLGGNEQFF; DNA: TGTGCCAGCAGCTCAATGGGGTTGGGAGGCAATGAGCAGTTCTTC; size: NA; D: NA; V: TRBV7-2; J: TRBJ2-1
CDR3: CASSGKAGEVYEQYF; DNA: TGCGCCAGCAGCGGGAAAGCGGGAGAGGTTTACGAGCAGTACTTC; size: NA; D: TRBD2; V: TRBV5-1; J: TRBJ2-7
CDR3: CASSLGTVNEQFF; DNA: TGCGCCAGCAGCTTGGGAACGGTCAATGAGCAGTTCTTC; size: NA; D: NA; V: TRBV5-1; J: TRBJ2-1
CDR3: CASRVGTVSYEQYF; DNA: TGTGCCAGCAGAGTCGGGACAGTATCCTACGAGCAGTACTTC; size: NA; D: TRBD1; V: TRBV19; J: TRBJ2-7
CDR3: CASSVSLMDEQFF; DNA: TGTGCCAGCAGCGTATCCCTGATGGATGAGCAGTTCTTC; size: NA; D: NA; V: TRBV9; J: TRBJ2-1
CDR3: CASSPTSGVGTGELFF; DNA: TGTGCCAGCAGCCCAACTAGCGGGGTAGGCACCGGGGAGCTGTTTTTT; size: NA; D: TRBD2; V: TRBV5-4; J: TRBJ2-2
CDR3: CASSRGLASKGMFF; DNA: TGTGCCAGCAGTAGAGGACTAGCCTCTAAAGGGATGTTTTTT; size: NA; D: TRBD2; V: TRBV5-6; J: TRBJ2-2
CDR3: CASDRTGLVEQFF; DNA: TGTGCCAGTGACCGGACAGGGCTGGTAGAGCAGTTCTTC; size: NA; D: TRBD1; V: TRBV6-1; J: TRBJ2-1
CDR3: CASSRFTFEAFF; DNA: TGTGCCAGCAGCAGGTTTACATTTGAAGCTTTCTTT; size: NA; D: NA; V: TRBV5-6; J: TRBJ1-1
CDR3: CASSLSRSPEQFF; DNA: TGTGCCAGCAGCTTATCGAGATCTCCTGAGCAGTTCTTC; size: NA; D: NA; V: TRBV7-8; J: TRBJ2-1
CDR3: CASSPGGSTQYF; DNA: TGTGCCAGCAGCCCGGGTGGGTCGACCCAGTACTTC; size: NA; D: NA; V: TRBV7-2; J: TRBJ2-5
CDR3: CASSLVGSLGELFF; DNA: TGCGCCAGCAGCTTGGTAGGCAGTCTGGGGGAGCTGTTTTTT; size: NA; D: NA; V: TRBV5-1; J: TRBJ2-2
CDR3: CASSESLGRPQHF; DNA: TGTGCCAGCAGTGAATCCCTCGGCCGGCCCCAGCATTTT; size: NA; D: NA; V: TRBV6-1; J: TRBJ1-5
CDR3: CASSLEFSGGSGELFF; DNA: TGCGCCAGCAGCTTGGAGTTTTCTGGGGGCAGCGGGGAGCTGTTTTTT; size: NA; D: NA; V: TRBV5-1; J: TRBJ2-2
CDR3: CASSQGVGWPNEETQYF; DNA: TGCGCCAGCAGCCAGGGTGTAGGGTGGCCGAACGAAGAGACCCAGTACTTC; size: NA; D: NA; V: TRBV4-1; J: TRBJ2-5
CDR3: CASSESGRNTIYF; DNA: TGTGCCAGCAGTGAATCAGGGCGAAACACCATATATTTT; size: NA; D: NA; V: TRBV6-1; J: TRBJ1-3
CDR3: CASSPRGQRANYGYTF; DNA: TGTGCCAGCAGCCCTCGGGGACAGCGCGCTAACTATGGCTACACCTTC; size: NA; D: TRBD1; V: TRBV2; J: TRBJ1-2
CDR3: CASSPDRNEAFF; DNA: TGTGCCAGCTCACCCGACAGAAACGAAGCTTTCTTT; size: once; D: NA; V: TRBV18; J: TRBJ1-1
CDR3: CAISELGSPGPDTQYF; DNA: TGTGCCATCAGTGAATTGGGTAGCCCCGGCCCAGATACGCAGTATTTT; size: once; D: NA; V: TRBV10-3; J: TRBJ2-3
CDR3: CASKRGQGGEKLFF; DNA: TGTGCCAGTAAGAGGGGACAGGGAGGAGAAAAACTGTTTTTT; size: NA; D: TRBD1; V: TRBV19; J: TRBJ1-4
CDR3: CASSPRVNQPQHF; DNA: TGTGCCAGCAGTCCCAGGGTCAATCAGCCCCAGCATTTT; size: NA; D: NA; V: TRBV2; J: TRBJ1-5
CDR3: CASSLSGTTGELFF; DNA: TGCGCCAGCAGCTTATCCGGGACCACCGGGGAGCTGTTTTTT; size: NA; D: NA; V: TRBV5-1; J: TRBJ2-2
CDR3: CASSQVDTSLYF; DNA: TGTGCCAGCAGCCAAGTCGACACCAGTCTGTACTTC; size: NA; D: NA; V: TRBV7-9; J: TRBJ2-5
CDR3: CASSGLAEIGYEQYF; DNA: TGTGCCAGCAGTGGATTGGCGGAGATAGGCTACGAGCAGTACTTC; size: NA; D: NA; V: TRBV2; J: TRBJ2-7
CDR3: CASSESPSYEQYF; DNA: TGTGCCAGCAGTGAATCCCCTTCCTACGAGCAGTACTTC; size: NA; D: NA; V: TRBV2; J: TRBJ2-7
CDR3: CASSKGLQETQYF; DNA: TGTGCTAGCAGCAAGGGACTACAAGAGACCCAGTACTTC; size: once; D: TRBD2; V: TRBV7-7; J: TRBJ2-5
CDR3: CASSSRDRQETQYF; DNA: TGTGCCAGCAGCTCCCGGGACCGCCAAGAGACCCAGTACTTC; size: NA; D: NA; V: TRBV7-2; J: TRBJ2-5
CDR3: CASSGPEPSSGANVLTF; DNA: TGTGCCAGCAGTGGGCCAGAACCCAGCTCTGGGGCCAACGTCCTGACTTTC; size: NA; D: NA; V: TRBV6-1; J: TRBJ2-6
CDR3: CASSRGIRVEYGGELFF; DNA: TGTGCCAGCAGCCGCGGGATACGGGTAGAGTATGGCGGGGAGCTGTTTTTT; size: NA; D: NA; V: TRBV5-6; J: TRBJ2-2
CDR3: CASSDSARSFGGELFF; DNA: TGTGCCAGCAGCGATAGTGCTAGGTCTTTTGGCGGGGAGCTGTTTTTT; size: NA; D: NA; V: TRBV4-2; J: TRBJ2-2
CDR3: CASSYSSVSSYNEQFF; DNA: TGTGCCAGCAGTTACTCGAGCGTAAGCTCCTACAATGAGCAGTTCTTC; size: NA; D: NA; V: TRBV6-6; J: TRBJ2-1
CDR3: CASQGARSEQYF; DNA: TGTGCCAGCCAGGGGGCGCGGAGCGAGCAGTACTTC; size: NA; D: TRBD1; V: TRBV6-6; J: TRBJ2-7
CDR3: CASSLQGRLNTEAFF; DNA: TGTGCCAGCAGCTTACAGGGCCGATTGAACACTGAAGCTTTCTTT; size: once; D: NA; V: TRBV5-6; J: TRBJ1-1
CDR3: CAWGGQAGNTIYF; DNA: TGTGCCTGGGGAGGGCAGGCTGGAAACACCATATATTTT; size: NA; D: NA; V: TRBV30; J: TRBJ1-3
CDR3: CASSLASRGPVEQYF; DNA: TGTGCCAGCAGCTTAGCGTCAAGGGGGCCCGTGGAGCAGTACTTC; size: NA; D: TRBD1; V: TRBV7-2; J: TRBJ2-7
CDR3: CASSERRQFHGYTF; DNA: TGTGCCAGCAGCGAACGGAGGCAATTTCATGGCTACACCTTC; size: NA; D: NA; V: TRBV28; J: TRBJ1-2
CDR3: CASSLARDNSPLHF; DNA: TGTGCCAGCAGCTTGGCACGGGACAATTCACCCCTCCACTTT; size: NA; D: NA; V: TRBV5-4; J: TRBJ1-6
CDR3: CASSLVGQGQQPQHF; DNA: TGTGCCAGCAGCTTAGTGGGACAGGGCCAGCAGCCCCAGCATTTT; size: NA; D: TRBD1; V: TRBV7-2; J: TRBJ1-5
CDR3: CASSLTPAGELFF; DNA: TGTGCCAGCAGTTTAACCCCCGCCGGGGAGCTGTTTTTT; size: NA; D: NA; V: TRBV27; J: TRBJ2-2
CDR3: CSVIRDTKLFF; DNA: TGCAGCGTTATCCGGGACACCAAACTGTTTTTT; size: NA; D: NA; V: TRBV29-1; J: TRBJ1-4
CDR3: CATSPSPGRSAEKLFF; DNA: TGTGCCACCAGCCCTTCTCCAGGGAGGTCAGCGGAAAAACTGTTTTTT; size: few; D: NA; V: TRBV15; J: TRBJ1-4
CDR3: CASSLGLQALTSGANVLTF; DNA: TGTGCCAGCAGCTTGGGGCTACAGGCGTTGACCTCTGGGGCCAACGTCCTGACTTTC; size: NA; D: NA; V: TRBV5-6; J: TRBJ2-6
CDR3: CASSLTSGREYEQYF; DNA: TGTGCCAGCTCACTTACGTCAGGGAGAGAGTACGAGCAGTACTTC; size: once; D: NA; V: TRBV18; J: TRBJ2-7
CDR3: CASGVLSSYEQYF; DNA: TGTGCCAGCGGGGTCCTGAGCTCCTACGAGCAGTACTTC; size: NA; D: NA; V: TRBV5-6; J: TRBJ2-7
CDR3: CASSRRPGQENTEAFF; DNA: TGCGCCAGCAGTAGACGCCCGGGACAGGAAAACACTGAAGCTTTCTTT; size: NA; D: TRBD1; V: TRBV5-1; J: TRBJ1-1
CDR3: CATLAGPPPDTQYF; DNA: TGTGCCACCCTGGCGGGACCTCCGCCAGATACGCAGTATTTT; size: NA; D: NA; V: TRBV10-3; J: TRBJ2-3
CDR3: CASSEAPGGYGYTF; DNA: TGTGCCAGCAGTGAAGCCCCAGGGGGCTATGGCTACACCTTC; size: few; D: TRBD1; V: TRBV6-1; J: TRBJ1-2
CDR3: CASSPGAAVNYGYTF; DNA: TGTGCCAGCTCACCAGGGGCAGCAGTTAACTATGGCTACACCTTC; size: once; D: NA; V: TRBV18; J: TRBJ1-2
CDR3: CASSRDTFLLNEQFF; DNA: TGTGCCAGCAGCCGGGACACCTTTCTCCTAAATGAGCAGTTCTTC; size: NA; D: NA; V: TRBV7-2; J: TRBJ2-1
CDR3: CASRTGGDEKLFF; DNA: TGCGCCAGCAGGACAGGGGGCGATGAAAAACTGTTTTTT; size: NA; D: TRBD1; V: TRBV5-1; J: TRBJ1-4
CDR3: CASLYARGAIEQFF; DNA: TGTGCCAGCCTGTATGCAAGGGGGGCCATTGAGCAGTTCTTC; size: NA; D: NA; V: TRBV2; J: TRBJ2-1
CDR3: CASSFATGGDTGELFF; DNA: TGTGCCAGCAGCTTCGCGACAGGAGGGGACACCGGGGAGCTGTTTTTT; size: NA; D: NA; V: TRBV5-6; J: TRBJ2-2
CDR3: CASSALGGRTNEKLFF; DNA: TGTGCCAGCAGCGCTCTGGGGGGGCGAACTAATGAAAAACTGTTTTTT; size: NA; D: NA; V: TRBV5-4; J: TRBJ1-4
CDR3: CASSLVAGGYEQYF; DNA: TGTGCCAGCAGCTTAGTGGCGGGAGGGTACGAGCAGTACTTC; size: NA; D: TRBD2; V: TRBV7-2; J: TRBJ2-7
CDR3: CASSPETGGFYEQYF; DNA: TGTGCCAGCAGCCCAGAGACAGGTGGATTCTACGAGCAGTACTTC; size: NA; D: NA; V: TRBV6-1; J: TRBJ2-7
CDR3: CASSLNGAAPFYEQYF; DNA: TGTGCCAGCAGTTTAAACGGGGCCGCCCCTTTCTACGAGCAGTACTTC; size: NA; D: NA; V: TRBV27; J: TRBJ2-7
CDR3: CASSQDRELAVGGGQETQYF; DNA: TGCGCCAGCAGCCAAGATCGGGAACTAGCGGTTGGGGGCGGCCAAGAGACCCAGTACTTC; size: NA; D: TRBD2; V: TRBV4-1; J: TRBJ2-5
CDR3: CASRLVGAGSNQPQHF; DNA: TGTGCCAGCAGGCTAGTGGGGGCAGGGAGCAATCAGCCCCAGCATTTT; size: NA; D: NA; V: TRBV27; J: TRBJ1-5
CDR3: CASSRDRVGSPLHF; DNA: TGTGCCAGCAGCAGAGACAGGGTCGGCTCACCCCTCCACTTT; size: NA; D: TRBD1; V: TRBV28; J: TRBJ1-6
CDR3: CASSVDEGGRSSGNTIYF; DNA: TGTGCCAGCAGCGTAGATGAGGGAGGGAGAAGTTCTGGAAACACCATATATTTT; size: NA; D: NA; V: TRBV9; J: TRBJ1-3